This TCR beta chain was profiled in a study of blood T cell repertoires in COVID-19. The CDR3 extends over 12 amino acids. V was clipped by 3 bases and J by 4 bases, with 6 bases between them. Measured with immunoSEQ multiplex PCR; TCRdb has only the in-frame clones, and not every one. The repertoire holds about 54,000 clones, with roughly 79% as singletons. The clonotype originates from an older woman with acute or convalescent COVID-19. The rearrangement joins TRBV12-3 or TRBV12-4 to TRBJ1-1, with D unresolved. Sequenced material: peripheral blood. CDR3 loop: CASSFEVTEAFF. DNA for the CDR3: TGTGCCAGCAGTTTCGAGGTCACTGAAGCTTTCTTT.